This TCR beta chain emerged from a study of beta chain features in type 1 diabetes. The authors reverse transcribed all of the isolated RNA, so sequencing captured expressed TCRB transcripts. Clones were sequenced by immunoSEQ multiplex PCR, and TCRdb holds only the in-frame ones, with some missing. This sample has about 230,000 clones; over 8.5% occur once, and the top ten carry under 0.035%. Germline-derived CDR1 and CDR2 are SGDLS and YYNGEE. V lost 1 base to trimming and J lost 3 bases; unmatched junction nucleotides: 7. The CDR3 loop spans 16 amino acids. This chain joins TRBV9 and TRBJ2-3; 8 bases are shared with TRBD1. Sequencing used naive CD4+ T cells from blood. The TCR comes from a woman between 18 and 30 years old in good health. The CDR3 spells CASSVTGQGLTDTQYF. The CDR3, as DNA: TGTGCCAGCAGCGTAACTGGACAGGGTCTAACAGATACGCAGTATTTT.